A selection of T cell receptor beta chains follows, all from one sample in a study of shared clonotypes between healthy human individuals. Only in-frame clones appear in the TCRdb table, and some are missing; sequencing was by immunoSEQ multiplex PCR. The sample lists about 2 million clones, over 85% occurring once. Sequencing input: naive CD8+ T cells sorted from blood. The receptors were gathered from a man between 18 and 35 years old in good health. Both conserved end residues are part of each CDR3. Each record gives: clone size, J gene, D gene, V gene, CDR3 protein, CDR3 DNA. The D gene is left open where the match is weak. Clone size appears in some rows only: once, few, many, or a class for an expanded clone.

>.|TRBJ2-7|TRBD1|TRBV30
CACEARTGRSYEQYF
TGTGCCTGCGAGGCTAGGACAGGGAGAAGCTACGAGCAGTACTTC
>.|TRBJ1-1|TRBD1|TRBV9
CASSDRGTDTEAFF
TGTGCCAGCAGCGATAGAGGGACAGACACTGAAGCTTTCTTT
>.|TRBJ2-1|TRBD2|TRBV10-3
CAIAPSGAHEQFF
TGTGCCATCGCTCCTAGCGGGGCCCATGAGCAGTTCTTC
>.|TRBJ2-3|.|TRBV9
CASSVVLGDTQYF
TGTGCCAGCAGCGTAGTGCTAGGAGATACGCAGTATTTT
>.|TRBJ2-5|.|TRBV11-2
CASSLDLGKGWTQYF
TGTGCCAGCAGCTTAGATTTGGGGAAGGGCTGGACCCAGTACTTC
>.|TRBJ2-2|TRBD2|TRBV5-6
CASSLSLAGATGELFF
TGTGCCAGCAGCTTAAGTCTAGCGGGGGCCACCGGGGAGCTGTTTTTT
>once|TRBJ1-1|.|TRBV2
CASSVQGTEAFF
TGTGCCAGCAGTGTACAGGGCACTGAAGCTTTCTTT
>.|TRBJ1-2|.|TRBV4-1
CASSQVGTHYGYTF
TGCGCCAGCAGCCAAGTTGGGACCCACTATGGCTACACCTTC
>.|TRBJ2-7|.|TRBV4-1
CASSQGKGYEQYF
TGCGCCAGCAGCCAGGGAAAGGGTTACGAGCAGTACTTC
>once|TRBJ2-7|.|TRBV11-3
CASSLGTDYEQYF
TGTGCCAGCAGCCTCGGGACGGATTACGAGCAGTACTTC
>.|TRBJ2-1|.|TRBV10-3
CAISDRTLGSYNEQFF
TGTGCCATCAGTGATCGGACACTTGGCTCCTACAATGAGCAGTTCTTC
>.|TRBJ2-7|TRBD2|TRBV2
CASSERGGGLSYEQYF
TGTGCCAGCAGTGAAAGGGGCGGGGGGCTCTCCTACGAGCAGTACTTC
>.|TRBJ2-6|TRBD1|TRBV28
CASSPRPTGTGVFSGANVLTF
TGTGCCAGCAGTCCCCGCCCGACCGGGACAGGGGTTTTCTCTGGGGCCAACGTCCTGACTTTC
>.|TRBJ2-5|TRBD1|TRBV4-3
CASSQEAPGQGKETQYF
TGCGCCAGCAGCCAAGAAGCCCCGGGACAGGGGAAAGAGACCCAGTACTTC
>.|TRBJ1-2|.|TRBV11-2
CASSLDPKGYTF
TGTGCCAGCAGCTTAGATCCGAAGGGCTACACCTTC
>.|TRBJ2-7|TRBD2|TRBV5-1
CASSQGLAGGLVSEQYF
TGCGCCAGCAGCCAGGGACTAGCGGGAGGGCTTGTCAGCGAGCAGTACTTC